In this sample, the clone carrying this TCR beta chain turned up many times. Its specificity is not known. The investigators amplified TCR beta CDR3 regions from RNA transcripts. The HTBI primer set was used in a first-round RT-PCR of the TCR CDR3. TCRdb re-derived calls from the multiplex PCR reads in MiXCR, one entry per CDR3 protein. The sample contains about 200,000 distinct CDR3 sequences, about 15% of which appear only once. The authors obtained PBMCs from around 11 ml of fresh peripheral blood. Trimming removed 4 bases from V and 2 bases from J, with 10 bases in between. CDR1 and CDR2 (germline): MNHEY, SVGEGT. CDR3 length: 14 residues. The data derive from a study of T cells in Graves' hyperthyroidism and ophthalmopathy. Points from the study as a whole: Through a model of 13 V-J features, ophthalmopathy was separated from stable hyperthyroidism. Ophthalmopathy, as predicted by the model, came a median around 6.7 months after the prediction.

This TCR derives from a woman aged 45-59 years with Graves' hyperthyroidism. The rearrangement joins TRBV6-2 or TRBV6-3 to TRBJ2-3; tentative D call: TRBD2 (5 bases). Sequenced: blood. The CDR3 region is CASSSERHTDTQYF. The CDR3 region has the DNA TGTGCCAGCAGTTCCGAGCGGCACACAGATACGCAGTATTTT.